This T cell receptor (beta chain) was recorded in a study of T cell responses to AZD1222 COVID-19 vaccine. Study outcomes and limitations: Spike regions recognized by vaccine-associated CD4 TCRs spanned the protein, led by 160-218 and 743-854.

The assay was immunoSEQ multiplex PCR, and TCRdb's table has in-frame clones only and misses some. The sample shows around 100,000 clones, 85% to 90% of them seen only once. Note on this clone: Antigen: not known.

J was trimmed by 3 bases and V by 4 bases; bases with no gene match: 18. Germline assignment: CDR1 MNHNS and CDR2 SASEGT. This CDR3 spans 20 amino acids. The chain combines TRBV6-1 with TRBJ1-4, with TRBD1 matching 9 bases. Material: peripheral blood, obtained on day 0 of AZD1222 vaccination. The receptor was isolated from an adult in good health. CDR3 DNA: TGTGCCAGCAGTGGGGCTGTCCCGGGACAGGGACGTGGAGCTAATGAAAAACTGTTTTTT. Translating it yields CASSGAVPGQGRGANEKLFF.